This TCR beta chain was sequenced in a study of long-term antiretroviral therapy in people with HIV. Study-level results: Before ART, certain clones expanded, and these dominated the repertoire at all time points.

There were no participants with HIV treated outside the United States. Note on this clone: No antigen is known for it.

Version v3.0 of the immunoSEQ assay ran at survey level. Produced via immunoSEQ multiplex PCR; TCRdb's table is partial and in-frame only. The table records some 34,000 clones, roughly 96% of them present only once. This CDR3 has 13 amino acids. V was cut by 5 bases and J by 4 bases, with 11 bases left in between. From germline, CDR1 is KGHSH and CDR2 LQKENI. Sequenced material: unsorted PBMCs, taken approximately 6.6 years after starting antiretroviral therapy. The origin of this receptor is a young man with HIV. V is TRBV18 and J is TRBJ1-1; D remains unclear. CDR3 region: CASSSMGLTEAFF. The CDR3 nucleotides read TGTGCCAGCTCATCCATGGGCCTCACTGAAGCTTTCTTT.